This TCR beta chain was identified in a study of T cells after posttransplantation cyclophosphamide. The study's findings and limits: Donor CD8+ memory clones often dominated recipient blood repertoires at later times. Recipient CMV seropositivity and CMV reactivation strongly tracked TRB clonality. Blood and skin or GI T cell repertoires showed limited TRB overlap.

The CDR3 contains 16 residues. Between the trimmed V and J ends, which lost 0 bases and 6 bases, there was a span of 14 bases. From germline, CDR1 is LGHNT and CDR2 FRNRAP. With respect to this clone: Its antigen is unknown.

Cyclophosphamide on days +3 and +4 followed busulfan-fludarabine conditioning and a marrow graft. Using immunoSEQ multiplex PCR, the repertoire was profiled, and TCRdb retains in-frame clones only, with some absent. The data show approximately 4,400 clones, about 80% seen once. This chain links TRBV12-5 with TRBJ2-2, with TRBD2 as a possible D gene (7 bases). The material was PBMCs, obtained 86 days after allogeneic stem cell transplant with posttransplant cyclophosphamide. The TCR originated in a male patient between 45 and 59 years old who received an allogeneic stem cell transplant from an unrelated donor, was CMV-positive, and had acute GVHD only. Some T cells may originate from the graft donor. CDR3 nucleotide sequence: TGTGCTAGTGGTTTGGTACGGGGGGCGCCCCCCGGGGAGCTGTTTTTT. It is translated as CASGLVRGAPPGELFF.